These 21 T cell receptor beta chains were sequenced from one sample in a study of blood T cell repertoires in COVID-19. The assay was immunoSEQ multiplex PCR, and TCRdb's table has in-frame clones only and misses some. This sample has just under 300,000 clones, with more than 85% found just once. Specimen: peripheral blood. The receptors were sampled from a man between 70 and 80 years old with acute or convalescent COVID-19.

The V call is TRBV18, the J call TRBJ2-1, with TRBD2 matching 8 bases. This CDR3 comprises 16 residues. The junction had 3 bases not matched to a gene; V was cut back by 1 base and J by 1 base. CDR1 is KGHSH and CDR2 is LQKENI in the germline V gene. CDR3 region: CASSPLRLASYNEQFF. CDR3 coding DNA: TGTGCCAGCTCACCACTGAGACTAGCGTCCTACAATGAGCAGTTCTTC.

DNA of the CDR3: TGCGCCAGCAGCTTGGCCGAGACATCCCGACAGTACTTC. This gives the protein CASSLAETSRQYF. V gene TRBV5-1 combines with J gene TRBJ2-7; no clear D gene. V was clipped by 0 bases and J by 10 bases, with 14 bases between them. CDR1 SGHRS and CDR2 YFSETQ come from the germline V gene. The CDR3 is 13 amino acids.

This rearrangement joins TRBV19 to TRBJ1-5, with D uncertain. V lost 7 bases, J lost 7 bases, and 20 bases lay in between. Germline CDR1 reads LNHDA; CDR2 reads SQIVND (reference sequence). CDR3 length: 15 amino acids. The CDR3, as DNA: TGTGCCAGTACCCCCAAAGTGGCAGACTACCAGCCCCAGCATTTT. Amino acids: CASTPKVADYQPQHF.

The chain employs TRBV18 and TRBJ1-1; D is perhaps TRBD1 (6 bases). The CDR3 sequence is 14 residues long. Germline V gene sequence: CDR1 KGHSH, CDR2 LQKENI. V shed 1 base and J shed 1 base, with 7 bases lying between them. The CDR3 here is CASSPRTENTEAFF. For the CDR3, the DNA is TGTGCCAGCTCACCACGGACAGAGAACACTGAAGCTTTCTTT.

This clone has only a few counts. This rearrangement joins TRBV5-1 to TRBJ2-7, with 12 nucleotides matching TRBD1. Losses at the gene ends were 2 bases for V and 7 bases for J; bases not matched to a gene: 7. Germline V gene lookup returns CDR1 SGHRS and CDR2 YFSETQ. This CDR3 is built from 15 residues. CDR3 loop: CASSFTGTGGEEQYF. The CDR3 DNA sequence: TGCGCCAGCAGCTTTACCGGGACAGGGGGCGAAGAGCAGTACTTC.

This chain connects TRBV11-2 to TRBJ1-5, with 7 bases that match TRBD1. CDR3 size: 14 residues. The ends lost 3 bases at V and 7 bases at J; junction bases unmatched: 6. Germline CDR1 and CDR2: SGHAT and FQNNGV. Here the CDR3 reads CASSLEGARQPQHF. DNA for the CDR3: TGTGCCAGCAGCTTGGAGGGGGCTAGACAGCCCCAGCATTTT. The full variable domain, with the rest looked up from reference TRBV11-2 and TRBJ1-5, is EAGVAQSPRYKIIEKRQSVAFWCNPISGHATLYWYQQILGQGPKLLIQFQNNGVVDDSQLPKDRFSAERLKGVDSTLKIQPAKLEDSAVYLCASSLEGARQPQHFGDGTRLSIL.

The rearrangement uses TRBV12-3 or TRBV12-4 and TRBJ1-1; D is undetermined. V was pared by 7 bases and J by 5 bases, with 8 bases between. The CDR3 sequence is 11 residues long. CDR3 DNA sequence: TGTGCCAGCACAAGAGTGACTGAAGCTTTCTTT. Protein sequence: CASTRVTEAFF.

Only one count was recorded for this clone. This sample also contains other DNA sequences that code for the same CDR3. V usage is TRBV9 and J usage is TRBJ2-1, with a weak D call TRBD2 (5 bases). Germline V gene data show CDR1 as SGDLS and CDR2 as YYNGEE. This CDR3 is 15 amino acids long. V gave up 1 base and J gave up 0 bases, with 8 bases separating them. The CDR3 DNA is TGTGCCAGCAGCGTATCGAGCGGCTCCTACAATGAGCAGTTCTTC. Translated: CASSVSSGSYNEQFF.

V and J are TRBV3-1 (or the pseudogene TRBV3-2) and TRBJ1-4, with TRBD1 identical over 9 bases. Germline loops: CDR1 LGHDT, CDR2 YNNKEL (reference sequence). CDR3 length: 14 amino acids. Trimming at V came to 4 bases and at J to 8 bases, leaving 5 bases not matched to a gene. The CDR3 DNA is TGTGCCAGCAGCCGGACAGGGGCTGCGGAAAAACTGTTTTTT. The encoded protein is CASSRTGAAEKLFF.

The chain combines TRBV28 with TRBJ2-7; TRBD2 matches 13 bases. CDR1 is MDHEN, CDR2 SYDVKM, per germline. Trimming cost V 5 bases and J 2 bases; bases outside gene matches: 6. This CDR3 is built from 16 residues. CDR3 sequence (DNA): TGTGCCAGCAGTGCGTCCGGGACTAGCGGGACCTACGAGCAGTACTTC. It is translated as CASSASGTSGTYEQYF. Together with reference TRBV28 and TRBJ2-7, the CDR3 gives the full variable domain: DVKVTQSSRYLVKRTGEKVFLECVQDMDHENMFWYRQDPGLGLRLIYFSYDVKMKEKGDIPEGYSVSREKKERFSLILESASTNQTSMYLCASSASGTSGTYEQYFGPGTRLTVT.

This clone has only one observation. The rearrangement uses TRBV28 and TRBJ1-4; 7 bases line up with TRBD1. From germline, CDR1 is MDHEN and CDR2 SYDVKM. There are 15 residues in the CDR3. V shed 6 bases, J shed 7 bases, and the junction held 11 bases outside the gene matches. The DNA of the CDR3 is TGTGCCAGCAGCAACCTTGAGGGGACAGTTGAAAAACTGTTTTTT. Its translation: CASSNLEGTVEKLFF.

This chain uses TRBV5-4 with TRBJ2-5; maybe TRBD2 (5 bases). Trimming removed 4 bases from V and 2 bases from J, with 9 bases in between. The CDR3 has 13 amino acids. Per germline, CDR1 SGHNT and CDR2 YYREEE (reference sequence). CDR3 sequence: CASSTDWQETQYF. CDR3 nucleotides: TGTGCCAGCAGCACGGACTGGCAAGAGACCCAGTACTTC.

V usage is TRBV2 and J usage is TRBJ1-1, with D unresolved. V lost 0 bases and J lost 5, with 7 bases in between. The germline gives CDR1 SNHLY, CDR2 FYNNEI. The CDR3 runs 13 residues. CDR3 loop: CASSEATRTEAFF. The DNA for the CDR3 is TGTGCCAGCAGTGAAGCGACGCGGACTGAAGCTTTCTTT.

A few counts support this clone. The rearrangement links TRBV7-3 to TRBJ2-1; 11 bases line up with TRBD1. The CDR3 covers 15 residues. The V gene's germline CDR1 is SGHTA and CDR2 FQGTGA. The V segment lost 3 bases and the J segment 4 bases; nucleotides outside the gene matches: 2. In nucleotides, the CDR3 is TGTGCCAGCAGCTTCGGACAGGGGGCTTACAATGAGCAGTTCTTC. Amino acids: CASSFGQGAYNEQFF.

The chain combines TRBV6-5 with TRBJ1-4; tentatively, D is TRBD1 (6 bases). Per germline, CDR1 MNHEY and CDR2 SVGAGI. The germline V and J ends were trimmed by 6 bases and 6 bases, with 14 bases remaining between them. The CDR3 totals 14 residues. CDR3 bases: TGTGCCAGCAGGTCGACAGGCGGCGATGAAAAACTGTTTTTT. Protein product: CASRSTGGDEKLFF.

The chain couples TRBV30 to TRBJ2-1; weak D call: TRBD2 (5 bases). This CDR3 contains 11 residues. Trimming took 3 bases from V and 9 from J, leaving 9 bases between them. Germline V CDR1 and CDR2: GTSNPN, SVGIG (reference sequence). CDR3 nucleotides: TGTGCCTGGAGACTAGGGAGTGAGCAGTTCTTC. This translates into CAWRLGSEQFF.

This clone was observed once. The rearrangement uses TRBV10-3 and TRBJ2-2; TRBD2 matches 10 bases. This CDR3 contains 19 residues. Germline V lookup: CDR1 ENHRY, CDR2 SYGVKD. J gave up 1 base and V 2 bases, and 10 bases lay outside the gene matches. CDR3 amino acids: CAISEDRSGGARNTGELFF. DNA of the CDR3: TGTGCCATCAGTGAGGACCGGAGCGGGGGGGCTAGGAACACCGGGGAGCTGTTTTTT.

The V gene is TRBV24-1, the J gene TRBJ2-5, with 12 bases aligning to TRBD2. Germline CDR1 is KGHDR and CDR2 is SFDVKD. The CDR3 is 15 residues long. V gave up 5 bases and J gave up 3 bases; unmatched junction bases: 3. The CDR3 DNA reads as TGTGCCACCAGTGTTCCTAGCGGGGGGGAAGAGACCCAGTACTTC. It is translated as CATSVPSGGEETQYF.

V gene TRBV15 combines with J gene TRBJ1-2; 9 positions agree with TRBD1. There are 13 residues in the CDR3. Trimming removed 11 bases from V and 7 bases from J; junction bases left unmatched: 11. Germline CDR1 and CDR2: LNHNV and YYDKDF (reference sequence). The CDR3 region has the DNA TGTGCCGTACAACAGGGGGCAATGAGTGGCTACACCTTC. Protein: CAVQQGAMSGYTF.

This clone was detected once. J is TRBJ2-5 and V is TRBV4-2; 8 bases are shared with TRBD2. J gave up 0 bases and V 4 bases, and 7 bases lay outside the gene matches. This CDR3 contains 16 residues. Looked up from germline, CDR1 is LGHNA and CDR2 is YNFKEQ. The CDR3 loop reads CASSPSGGPYQETQYF. The CDR3 region has the DNA TGTGCCAGCAGCCCCTCGGGGGGGCCGTACCAAGAGACCCAGTACTTC.

The chain joins TRBV7-9 to TRBJ2-7; TRBD2 matches at 7 bases. V was clipped by 6 bases and J by 0 bases; unmatched bases: 11. The germline gives CDR1 SEHNR, CDR2 FQNEAQ (reference sequence). The CDR3 runs to 16 residues. The DNA of the CDR3 is TGTGCCAGCAGATCCGGGGGAGGGTCTAACTCCTACGAGCAGTACTTC. It yields the protein CASRSGGGSNSYEQYF.